Following are 21 T cell receptor beta chains from one sample sequenced in a study of T cells after somatic rescue of genetic block. TCRdb keeps only in-frame clones here, not all; method: immunoSEQ multiplex PCR. The sample consists of tens of thousands of clones, around 90% of them appearing once. The sequencing input was peripheral blood mononuclear cells (PBMCs). The source is a woman aged 18 to 35.

This clone has only one observation. This chain connects TRBV7-9 to TRBJ1-2, with no clear D. From germline, CDR1 is SEHNR and CDR2 FQNEAQ (reference sequence). Trimming left V 6 bases short and J 1 base short, with 9 bases between. This CDR3 has 13 residues. The CDR3 nucleotides read TGTGCCAGCAGTTGGGCAGATAACTATGGCTACACCTTC. It encodes CASSWADNYGYTF.

V gene TRBV6-5 combines with J gene TRBJ1-2, with D perhaps matching TRBD1 (5 bases). The CDR3 extends over 15 amino acids. The V gene's germline CDR1 is MNHEY and CDR2 SVGAGI. The V and J ends lost 0 bases and 4 bases respectively, with 12 bases between them. In nucleotides, the CDR3 is TGTGCCAGCAGTTACTCCGTCACCGGGACCTATGGCTACACCTTC. Protein product: CASSYSVTGTYGYTF.

This clone has only a few counts. V usage is TRBV7-2 and J usage is TRBJ2-3; tentatively, D is TRBD2 (5 bases). Germline assignment: CDR1 SGHTA and CDR2 FQGNSA. This CDR3 region has 14 residues. With 7 bases removed from V and 6 bases from J, the gap between germline ends came to 17 bases. CDR3 DNA sequence: TGTGCCAGCATCCTCACCCTAGCTTCCGATACGCAGTATTTT. It yields the protein CASILTLASDTQYF.

The sample holds one count of this clone. This chain links TRBV6-1 with TRBJ2-1, with 7 bases aligning to TRBD2. With 3 bases clipped from V and 0 bases from J, the junction kept 2 bases outside the gene matches. CDR1 and CDR2 from the germline V gene are MNHNS and SASEGT. CDR3 length: 15 amino acids. The CDR3 bases are TGTGCCAGCAGTGAGGGACTAAACTCCTACAATGAGCAGTTCTTC. This encodes CASSEGLNSYNEQFF.

The chain employs TRBV5-4 and TRBJ1-2; D unresolved. Germline assignment: CDR1 SGHNT and CDR2 YYREEE (reference sequence). With 1 base removed from V and 3 bases from J, the gap between germline ends came to 7 bases. The CDR3 totals 13 residues. The DNA of the CDR3 is TGTGCCAGCAGCTTGTACCGATACTATGGCTACACCTTC. This codes for CASSLYRYYGYTF.

CDR3 DNA: TGTGCCATCAGTGATCCCCCCCGGAAACCGGGGAGGGGAGAGACCCAGTACTTC. Translation gives CAISDPPRKPGRGETQYF. The chain uses TRBV10-3 and TRBJ2-5; 7 bases are a match to TRBD2. Germline lookup yields CDR1 ENHRY and CDR2 SYGVKD. There are 18 residues in the CDR3. The trim removed 3 bases at V and 4 bases at J, leaving 17 bases unmatched.

The chain uses TRBV27 and TRBJ2-1; D is possibly TRBD2 (5 bases). CDR3 size: 17 residues. V was cut by 6 bases and J by 0 bases, with 18 bases left in between. Germline V CDR1 and CDR2: MNHEY, SMNVEV (reference sequence). The CDR3 region has the DNA TGTGCCAGCAGCAAAAAGCCGGGATTTGGCTCCTACAATGAGCAGTTCTTC. Encoded protein: CASSKKPGFGSYNEQFF.

This chain links TRBV7-2 with TRBJ2-7; maybe TRBD2 (5 bases). CDR1 is SGHTA and CDR2 is FQGNSA in the germline V gene. This CDR3 region has 13 residues. Trimming removed 6 bases from V and 3 bases from J, with 12 bases in between. CDR3 DNA sequence: TGTGCCAGCAGGGTCGAGGGAAACTACGAGCAGTACTTC. Residues: CASRVEGNYEQYF.

This clone is a singleton in its sample. The chain couples TRBV18 to TRBJ1-1, with 7 nucleotides matching TRBD1. J was trimmed by 5 bases and V by 2 bases; bases with no gene match: 14. Germline assignment: CDR1 KGHSH and CDR2 LQKENI. CDR3 length: 17 amino acids. Here the CDR3 reads CASSPNSAGGLWTEAFF. CDR3 sequence (DNA): TGTGCCAGCTCACCAAACAGCGCAGGGGGGTTGTGGACTGAAGCTTTCTTT. Full variable domain (remainder filled in from reference TRBV18 and TRBJ1-1): NAGVMQNPRHLVRRRGQEARLRCSPMKGHSHVYWYRQLPEEGLKFMVYLQKENIIDESGMPKERFSAEFPKEGPSILRIQQVVRGDSAAYFCASSPNSAGGLWTEAFFGQGTRLTVV.

V usage is TRBV19 and J usage is TRBJ1-1; D possibly corresponds to TRBD1 (5 bases). Trimming shortened V by 3 bases and J by 10 bases, and 18 bases separated the two germline ends. CDR1 and CDR2 (germline): LNHDA, SQIVND (reference sequence). The CDR3 runs to 14 residues. CDR3 protein: CASSISSQGPGAFF. In DNA, the CDR3 is TGTGCCAGTAGTATTAGCTCGCAGGGACCCGGAGCTTTCTTT.

J is TRBJ2-7 and V is TRBV19; D is perhaps TRBD1 (6 bases). The CDR3 loop spans 14 amino acids. V was trimmed by 4 bases and J by 2 bases, leaving 12 bases between them. Germline CDR1 and CDR2: LNHDA and SQIVND (reference sequence). The CDR3 nucleotides read TGTGCCAGTAGTACCAACAGGGCCCCCTACGAGCAGTACTTC. It is translated as CASSTNRAPYEQYF.

This clone was observed once. The V gene is TRBV28, the J gene TRBJ1-3, with D possibly TRBD1 on 5 matching bases. Trimming took off 2 bases at V and 0 bases at J, with 8 bases between the two ends. The CDR3 totals 15 residues. Germline CDR1 MDHEN, CDR2 SYDVKM. CDR3 DNA sequence: TGTGCCAGCAGTTTAGGGACTTCCTCTGGAAACACCATATATTTT. It translates to CASSLGTSSGNTIYF.

This clone was recorded only once. The chain joins TRBV11-3 to TRBJ2-3; 8 bases align to TRBD2. Per germline, CDR1 SGHNT and CDR2 YENEEA. The V gene end was trimmed by 5 bases and the J gene end by 1 base; junction bases not matched to a gene: 5. The CDR3 totals 15 residues. This CDR3 reads CASSPPSGRTDTQYF. The CDR3 DNA is TGTGCCAGCAGCCCCCCTAGCGGGCGCACAGATACGCAGTATTTT.

V and J are TRBV30 and TRBJ1-4; D uncertain. Germline assignment: CDR1 GTSNPN and CDR2 SVGIG (reference sequence). The CDR3 has 13 residues. The V end was cut by 5 bases, the J end by 5 bases, with 12 bases between. The CDR3 nucleotides read TGTGCCTGGGGGGTGGGGATGAATGAAAAACTGTTTTTT. Encoded protein: CAWGVGMNEKLFF.

The chain has TRBV27 and TRBJ2-2; the match to TRBD2 covers 9 bases. Germline trimming cut 2 bases from V and 5 bases from J; bases unmatched to any gene: 9. Germline assignment: CDR1 MNHEY and CDR2 SMNVEV (reference sequence). This CDR3 is 17 amino acids long. Here the CDR3 DNA reads TGTGCCAGCAGTTTACCCAGCGGGAGGTCGCCTACCGGGGAGCTGTTTTTT. This sequence encodes CASSLPSGRSPTGELFF.

The chain joins TRBV7-2 to TRBJ2-5; D is possibly TRBD1 (5 bases). The CDR3 length is 13 residues. V was cut by 3 bases and J by 5 bases, with 10 bases left in between. Germline lookup yields CDR1 SGHTA and CDR2 FQGNSA. CDR3 region: CASSFAGLETQYF. CDR3 sequence (DNA): TGTGCCAGCAGCTTCGCAGGGTTGGAGACCCAGTACTTC.

The rearrangement links TRBV28 to TRBJ1-1; D possibly corresponds to TRBD1 (6 bases). The CDR3 covers 17 residues. CDR1 and CDR2 from the germline V gene are MDHEN and SYDVKM. V was cut by 5 bases and J by 0 bases, with 19 bases left in between. This chain's CDR3 is CASSLGVLRTVNTEAFF. The CDR3 DNA follows: TGTGCCAGCAGTCTCGGGGTGCTAAGGACAGTGAACACTGAAGCTTTCTTT.

The chain combines TRBV14 with TRBJ1-2, with D tentatively TRBD1 (5 bases). V was cut by 0 bases and J by 4 bases, with 15 bases left in between. The germline gives CDR1 SGHDN, CDR2 FVKESK. CDR3 size: 16 residues. This CDR3 reads CASSQDSGRGFYGYTF. In nucleotides, the CDR3 is TGTGCCAGCAGCCAAGATAGTGGGCGGGGGTTCTATGGCTACACCTTC.

J is TRBJ2-4 and V is TRBV2, with D tentatively TRBD1 or TRBD2 (5 bases each). Germline V lookup: CDR1 SNHLY, CDR2 FYNNEI. The CDR3 extends over 14 amino acids. V was trimmed by 6 bases and J by 9 bases, leaving 18 bases between them. CDR3 residues: CASRMTRELGIQYF. In nucleotides, the CDR3 is TGTGCCAGCAGAATGACCAGGGAGCTGGGCATTCAGTACTTC.

To note about this clone: One end of the junction fails to match germline, which may point to a read error. The chain has TRBV27 and TRBJ2-5; D tentatively fits TRBD1 or TRBD2 (5 bases each). The germline CDR1 and CDR2 sequences are MNHEY and SMNVEV (reference sequence). The CDR3 is made up of 14 amino acids. The CDR3: CASSISPGAETQYF. The CDR3 DNA is TGTGCCAGCAGTATATCCCCCGGGGCCGAGACCCAGTACTTC.

The rearrangement uses TRBV6-6 and TRBJ2-7; D is ambiguous. This CDR3 contains 11 residues. CDR1 is MNHNY, CDR2 SVGAGI, per germline (reference sequence). The V end lost 2 bases, the J end lost 4 bases, and 3 bases lay between the germline ends. The CDR3 protein is CASSYKYEQYF. The CDR3 DNA follows: TGTGCCAGCAGTTACAAGTACGAGCAGTACTTC.